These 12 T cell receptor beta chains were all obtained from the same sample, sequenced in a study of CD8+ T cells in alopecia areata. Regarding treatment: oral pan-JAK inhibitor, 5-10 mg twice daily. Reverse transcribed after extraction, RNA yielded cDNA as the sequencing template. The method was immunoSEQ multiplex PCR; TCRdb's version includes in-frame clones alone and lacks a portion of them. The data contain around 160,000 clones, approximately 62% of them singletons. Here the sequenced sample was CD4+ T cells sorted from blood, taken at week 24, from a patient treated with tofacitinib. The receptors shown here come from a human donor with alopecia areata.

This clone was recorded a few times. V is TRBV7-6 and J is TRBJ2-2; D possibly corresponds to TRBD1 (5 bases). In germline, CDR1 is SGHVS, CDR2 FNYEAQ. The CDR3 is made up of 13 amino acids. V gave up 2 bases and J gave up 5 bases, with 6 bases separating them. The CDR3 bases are TGTGCCAGCAGCTTACAGGGAACCGGGGAGCTGTTTTTT. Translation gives CASSLQGTGELFF.

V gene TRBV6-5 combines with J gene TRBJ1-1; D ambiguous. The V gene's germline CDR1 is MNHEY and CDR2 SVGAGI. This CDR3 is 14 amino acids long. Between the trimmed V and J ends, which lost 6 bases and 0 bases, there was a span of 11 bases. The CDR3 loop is CASRKTALNTEAFF. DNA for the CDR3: TGTGCCAGCAGAAAGACTGCCCTGAACACTGAAGCTTTCTTT.

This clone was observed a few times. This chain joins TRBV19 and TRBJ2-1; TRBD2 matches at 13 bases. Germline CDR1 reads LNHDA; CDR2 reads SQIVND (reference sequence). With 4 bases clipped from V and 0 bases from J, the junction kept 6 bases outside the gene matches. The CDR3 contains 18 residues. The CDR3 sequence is CASSTKTSGGPSYNEQFF. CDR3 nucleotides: TGTGCCAGTAGTACAAAGACTAGCGGGGGGCCCTCCTACAATGAGCAGTTCTTC.

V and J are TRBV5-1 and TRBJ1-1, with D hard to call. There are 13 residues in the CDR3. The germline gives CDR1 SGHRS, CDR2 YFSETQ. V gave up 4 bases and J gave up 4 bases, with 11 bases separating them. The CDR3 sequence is CASSRGLGTEAFF. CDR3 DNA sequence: TGCGCCAGCAGCCGCGGCTTGGGCACTGAAGCTTTCTTT.

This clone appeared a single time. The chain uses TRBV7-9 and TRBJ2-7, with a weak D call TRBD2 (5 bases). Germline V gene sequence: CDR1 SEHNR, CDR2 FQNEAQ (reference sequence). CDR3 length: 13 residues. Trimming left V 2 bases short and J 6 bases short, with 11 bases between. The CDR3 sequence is CASSLPPAGEQYF. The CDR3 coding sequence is TGTGCCAGCAGCTTACCACCCGCGGGCGAGCAGTACTTC.

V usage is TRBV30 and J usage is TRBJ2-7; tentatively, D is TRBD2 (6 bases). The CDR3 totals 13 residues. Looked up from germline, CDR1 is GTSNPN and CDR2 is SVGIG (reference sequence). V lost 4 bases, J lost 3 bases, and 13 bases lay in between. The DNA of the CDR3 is TGTGCCTGGAATAGCGGCTCGCTCTACGAGCAGTACTTC. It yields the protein CAWNSGSLYEQYF.

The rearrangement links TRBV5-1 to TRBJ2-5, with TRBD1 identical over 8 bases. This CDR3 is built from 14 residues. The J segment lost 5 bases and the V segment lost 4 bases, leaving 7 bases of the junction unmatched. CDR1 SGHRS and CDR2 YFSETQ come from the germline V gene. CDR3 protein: CASSHQGAAETQYF. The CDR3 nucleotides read TGCGCCAGCAGCCATCAGGGGGCAGCGGAGACCCAGTACTTC.

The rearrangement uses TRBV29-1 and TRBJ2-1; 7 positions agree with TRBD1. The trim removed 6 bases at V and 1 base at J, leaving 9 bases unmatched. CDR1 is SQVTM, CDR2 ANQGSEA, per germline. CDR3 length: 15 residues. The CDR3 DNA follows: TGCAGCGTCGTACCTCAGGGGGTATCCTACAATGAGCAGTTCTTC. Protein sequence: CSVVPQGVSYNEQFF.

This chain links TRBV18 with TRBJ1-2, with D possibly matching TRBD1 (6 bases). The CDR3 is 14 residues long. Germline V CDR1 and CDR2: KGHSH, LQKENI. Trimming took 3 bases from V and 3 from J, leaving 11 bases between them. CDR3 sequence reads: CASSPTDSYYGYTF. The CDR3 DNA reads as TGTGCCAGCTCACCTACGGACAGTTACTATGGCTACACCTTC.

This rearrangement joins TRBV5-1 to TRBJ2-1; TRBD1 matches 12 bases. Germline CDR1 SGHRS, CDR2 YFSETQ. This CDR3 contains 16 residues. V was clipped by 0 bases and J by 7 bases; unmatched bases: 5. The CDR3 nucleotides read TGCGCCAGCAGCTTGGGAGGGACAGGGGGCACGAATGAGCAGTTCTTC. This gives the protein CASSLGGTGGTNEQFF. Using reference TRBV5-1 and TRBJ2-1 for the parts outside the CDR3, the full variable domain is KAGVTQTPRYLIKTRGQQVTLSCSPISGHRSVSWYQQTPGQGLQFLFEYFSETQRNKGNFPGRFSGRQFSNSRSEMNVSTLELGDSALYLCASSLGGTGGTNEQFFGPGTRLTVL.

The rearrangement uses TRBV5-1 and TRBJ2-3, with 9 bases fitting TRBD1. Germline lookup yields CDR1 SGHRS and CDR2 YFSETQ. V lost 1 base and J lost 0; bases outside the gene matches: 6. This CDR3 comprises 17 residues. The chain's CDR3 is CASSLPSGTGSTDTQYF. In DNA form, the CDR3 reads TGCGCCAGCAGCTTGCCCTCCGGGACAGGGAGCACAGATACGCAGTATTTT.

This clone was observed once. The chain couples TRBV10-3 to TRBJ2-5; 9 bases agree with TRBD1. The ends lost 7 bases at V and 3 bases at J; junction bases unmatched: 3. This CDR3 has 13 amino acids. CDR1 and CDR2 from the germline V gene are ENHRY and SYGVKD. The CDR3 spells CAIMGTGKETQYF. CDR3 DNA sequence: TGTGCCATCATGGGGACAGGGAAAGAGACCCAGTACTTC.